The rows below give T cell receptor beta chains drawn from one sample of a study of graft-versus-host responses after intestinal transplantation. Their antigen targets remain unknown. Repertoires were generated with immunoSEQ multiplex PCR, while TCRdb's copy carries only in-frame clones and drops some. Of 84,000 or so clones in the sample, over 75% were seen once. The specimen comprised unstimulated CD8+ T cells sorted from spleen or lymph node cells, sampled before transplant. These receptors all stem from a human donor who was the organ donor for an intestinal transplant. Each CDR3 is given with its conserved first and last residue. For some rows the clone size is stated as once, few or many, or as a class when expanded; others skip it.

clone_size | j_call | v_call | cdr3_aa
once | TRBJ2-7 | TRBV4-1 | CASSQVGTVSSYEQYF
- | TRBJ2-7 | TRBV6-5 | CASSYRDSYEQYF
- | TRBJ1-6 | TRBV9 | CASVVAGVSIVRNSPLHF
- | TRBJ2-3 | TRBV27 | CASPRVGGGRITDTQYF
- | TRBJ2-5 | TRBV5-1 | CASSLAGGAETQYF
- | TRBJ2-2 | TRBV28 | CASSLRTVNTGELFF
- | TRBJ2-1 | TRBV28 | CASSLSSGYNEQFF
- | TRBJ1-1 | TRBV5-1 | CASSFGGGTEAFF
- | TRBJ2-3 | TRBV6-5 | CASSYSGTDTQYF
- | TRBJ2-3 | TRBV5-4 | CASSVLSGVDTDTQYF
- | TRBJ1-1 | TRBV4-2 | CASSQTRTLQGAFF
- | TRBJ1-1 | TRBV27 | CASSSLTGLDTEAFF
- | TRBJ2-1 | TRBV5-1 | CASSFTSGGARSRNEQFF
- | TRBJ2-3 | TRBV5-4 | CAISGGTGVIDTQYF
- | TRBJ1-1 | TRBV7-3 | CASSLSGGLNTEAFF
- | TRBJ1-4 | TRBV2 | CASTSRQGQREKLFF